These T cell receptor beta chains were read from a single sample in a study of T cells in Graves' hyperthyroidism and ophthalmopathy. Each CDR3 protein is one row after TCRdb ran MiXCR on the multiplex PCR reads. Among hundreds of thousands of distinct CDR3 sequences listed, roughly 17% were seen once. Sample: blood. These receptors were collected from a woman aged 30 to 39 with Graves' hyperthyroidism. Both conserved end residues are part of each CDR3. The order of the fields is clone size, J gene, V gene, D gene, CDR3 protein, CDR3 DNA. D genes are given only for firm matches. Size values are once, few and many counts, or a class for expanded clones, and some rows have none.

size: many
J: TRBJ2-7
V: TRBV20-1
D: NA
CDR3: CSASFVTYEQYF
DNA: TGCAGTGCTTCCTTCGTAACCTACGAGCAGTACTTC

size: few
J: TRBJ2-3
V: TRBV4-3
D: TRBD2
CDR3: CASSLPQRGYPQTDTQYF
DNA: TGCGCCAGCAGCCTGCCCCAGCGGGGGTACCCTCAGACAGATACGCAGTATTTT

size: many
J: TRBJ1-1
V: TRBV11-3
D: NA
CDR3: CASSFGSSINTEAFF
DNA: TGTGCCAGCAGCTTCGGGTCCTCTATAAACACTGAAGCTTTCTTT

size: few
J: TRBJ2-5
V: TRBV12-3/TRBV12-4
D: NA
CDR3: CASSFTDNQETQYF
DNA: TGTGCCAGCAGTTTTACAGACAACCAAGAGACCCAGTACTTC

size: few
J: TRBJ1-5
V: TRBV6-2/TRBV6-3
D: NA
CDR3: CASSYDNRLAAQHF
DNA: TGTGCCAGCAGTTACGATAACAGACTGGCGGCCCAGCATTTT

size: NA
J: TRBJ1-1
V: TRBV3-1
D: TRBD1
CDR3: CASNHRDRGGSYAEAFF
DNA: TGTGCCAGCAACCATCGGGACAGGGGGGGGAGTTACGCTGAAGCTTTCTTT

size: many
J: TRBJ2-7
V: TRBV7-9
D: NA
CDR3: CASRLSGSYEQYF
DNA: TGTGCCAGCCGTCTTAGCGGAAGCTACGAGCAGTACTTC

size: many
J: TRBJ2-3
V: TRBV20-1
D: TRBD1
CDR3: CSARPRTGATDTQYF
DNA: TGCAGTGCTAGACCTAGGACAGGGGCAACAGATACGCAGTATTTT

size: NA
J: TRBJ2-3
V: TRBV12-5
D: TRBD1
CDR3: CASGFATGGDTQYF
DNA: TGTGCTAGTGGTTTTGCAACAGGGGGTGATACGCAGTATTTT

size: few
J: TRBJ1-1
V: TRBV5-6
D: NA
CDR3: CASSPGHRTEAFF
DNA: TGTGCCAGCAGCCCGGGACACCGTACTGAAGCTTTCTTT

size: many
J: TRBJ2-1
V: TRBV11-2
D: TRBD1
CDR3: CASSLDRGTAYNEQFF
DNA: TGTGCCAGCAGCTTAGATAGAGGGACAGCCTACAATGAGCAGTTCTTC

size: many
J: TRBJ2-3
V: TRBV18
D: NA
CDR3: CASSPPSTDTQYF
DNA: TGTGCCAGCTCACCACCGAGCACAGATACGCAGTATTTT

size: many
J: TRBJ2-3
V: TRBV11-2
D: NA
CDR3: CASSLLASAEGGTQYF
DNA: TGTGCCAGCAGCTTACTGGCTAGCGCCGAAGGGGGGACGCAGTATTTT

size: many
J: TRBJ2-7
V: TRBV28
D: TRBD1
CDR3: CASRGQSYEQYF
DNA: TGTGCCAGCAGGGGACAGTCCTACGAGCAGTACTTC

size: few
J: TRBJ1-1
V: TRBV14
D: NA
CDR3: CASSRHAGVVDTEAFF
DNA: TGTGCCAGCAGCCGACACGCCGGGGTGGTGGACACTGAAGCTTTCTTT

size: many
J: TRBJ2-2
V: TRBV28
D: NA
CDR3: CASSLGQRLTGELFF
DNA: TGTGCCAGCAGTTTAGGCCAGCGGCTCACCGGGGAGCTGTTTTTT

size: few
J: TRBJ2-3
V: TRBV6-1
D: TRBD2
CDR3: CASSPGLGSSGSPSSTDTQYF
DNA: TGTGCCAGCAGCCCCGGCTTAGGGAGTAGCGGGAGCCCTTCTAGCACAGATACGCAGTATTTT

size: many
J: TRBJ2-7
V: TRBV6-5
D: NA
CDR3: CASSYSSTGAGEQYF
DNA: TGTGCCAGCAGTTACTCGTCTACCGGGGCCGGAGAGCAGTACTTC

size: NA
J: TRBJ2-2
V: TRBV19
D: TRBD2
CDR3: CASKVAGGTGELFF
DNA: TGTGCCAGTAAAGTGGCGGGAGGCACCGGGGAGCTGTTTTTT

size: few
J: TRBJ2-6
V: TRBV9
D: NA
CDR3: CASSPALGANVLTF
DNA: TGTGCCAGCAGCCCCGCTTTAGGGGCCAACGTCCTGACTTTC

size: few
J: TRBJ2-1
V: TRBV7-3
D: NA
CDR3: CASSIKYNEQFF
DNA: TGTGCCAGCAGCATAAAATACAATGAGCAGTTCTTC

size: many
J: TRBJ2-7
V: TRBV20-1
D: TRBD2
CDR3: CSARKVAGHYEQYF
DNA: TGCAGTGCTAGGAAGGTAGCGGGGCACTACGAGCAGTACTTC

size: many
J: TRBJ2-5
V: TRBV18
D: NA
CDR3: CASSPQETQYF
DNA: TGTGCCAGCTCGCCCCAAGAGACCCAGTACTTC

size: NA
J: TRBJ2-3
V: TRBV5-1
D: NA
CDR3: CASSLDRRSAATQYF
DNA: TGCGCCAGCAGCTTGGACAGGAGGAGCGCAGCTACGCAGTATTTT

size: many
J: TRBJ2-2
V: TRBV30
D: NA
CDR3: CAWSFSDTGELFF
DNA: TGTGCCTGGAGTTTTAGCGACACCGGGGAGCTGTTTTTT

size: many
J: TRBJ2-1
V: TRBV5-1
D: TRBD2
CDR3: CASSLGTSGRAEQFF
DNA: TGCGCCAGCAGCTTGGGTACTAGCGGGAGGGCTGAGCAGTTCTTC

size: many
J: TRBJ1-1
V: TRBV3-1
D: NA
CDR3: CASSPELVNTEAFF
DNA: TGTGCCAGCAGCCCAGAGCTAGTGAACACTGAAGCTTTCTTT

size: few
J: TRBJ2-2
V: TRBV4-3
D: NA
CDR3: CASSQEDGRGPGELFF
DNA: TGCGCCAGCAGCCAAGAGGACGGGAGGGGGCCCGGGGAGCTGTTTTTT